These 23 T cell receptor beta chains share one sample of origin, sequenced in a study of OX40 agonist ivuxolimab in advanced cancers. The table came from immunoSEQ multiplex PCR; TCRdb's copy has only in-frame clones and leaves some out. The repertoire has about 33,000 clones, around 74% of them found once; the top ten carry roughly an eighth. The input for sequencing was CD4+ or CD8+ T cells sorted from blood, taken in a trial of the OX40 agonist ivuxolimab. Source of these receptors: an adult with an advanced solid tumor such as melanoma, head and neck, liver or kidney cancer.

The genes are TRBV18 and TRBJ1-2; 8 bases are a match to TRBD1. Germline loops: CDR1 KGHSH, CDR2 LQKENI. Germline trimming cut 3 bases from V and 3 bases from J; bases unmatched to any gene: 3. The CDR3 spans 14 residues. Written as DNA, the CDR3 is TGTGCCAGCTCACCCTCAGGGGGCGACTATGGCTACACCTTC. It codes for CASSPSGGDYGYTF. The whole variable domain, remainder taken from reference TRBV18 and TRBJ1-2, is NAGVMQNPRHLVRRRGQEARLRCSPMKGHSHVYWYRQLPEEGLKFMVYLQKENIIDESGMPKERFSAEFPKEGPSILRIQQVVRGDSAAYFCASSPSGGDYGYTFGSGTRLTVV.

The chain employs TRBV11-2 and TRBJ1-1; D unresolved. Germline CDR1 is SGHAT and CDR2 is FQNNGV. The CDR3 is made up of 14 amino acids. Trimming cost V 1 base and J 0 bases, with 6 bases left between them. Here the CDR3 reads CASSLGLMNTEAFF. CDR3 bases: TGTGCCAGCAGCTTAGGACTAATGAACACTGAAGCTTTCTTT.

This clone has just one count. J is TRBJ2-3 and V is TRBV7-6; 9 nucleotides align to TRBD1. V lost 4 bases, J lost 0 bases, and 5 bases stayed unmatched. CDR1 is SGHVS, CDR2 FNYEAQ, per germline. The CDR3 is 16 residues long. CDR3 nucleotides: TGTGCCAGCAGCTCCCGGACAGGGGCTAGCACAGATACGCAGTATTTT. Translated, it gives CASSSRTGASTDTQYF.

The CDR3 bases are TGTGCCAGCAGCGGAGGGACTAGCGGGGGGAGCACAGATACGCAGTATTTT. Amino acids: CASSGGTSGGSTDTQYF. The chain employs TRBV9 and TRBJ2-3; 15 nucleotides match TRBD2. Germline V lookup: CDR1 SGDLS, CDR2 YYNGEE. With 3 bases clipped from V and 0 bases from J, the junction kept 2 bases outside the gene matches. The CDR3 length is 17 residues.

This clone was seen only once. The J gene is TRBJ1-2, the V gene TRBV2; D perhaps matches TRBD1 (5 bases). The germline CDR1 and CDR2 sequences are SNHLY and FYNNEI. The V end lost 4 bases, the J end lost 3 bases, and 6 bases lay between the germline ends. This CDR3 is built from 12 residues. The CDR3 loop reads CASSGGDYGYTF. The DNA for the CDR3 is TGTGCCAGCAGTGGGGGGGACTATGGCTACACCTTC.

This sequence joins TRBV6-5 and TRBJ2-3, with D unclear. CDR1 and CDR2 from the germline V gene are MNHEY and SVGAGI. Trimming stripped 0 bases from V and 1 base from J, with 11 bases between. The CDR3 runs to 16 residues. The CDR3 protein is CASSYSGTVGTDTQYF. CDR3 sequence (DNA): TGTGCCAGCAGTTACTCGGGTACTGTCGGCACAGATACGCAGTATTTT.

This chain links TRBV11-3 with TRBJ1-1; a possible D gene is TRBD1 (5 bases). V was trimmed by 5 bases and J by 2 bases, leaving 9 bases between them. Germline V CDR1 and CDR2: SGHNT, YENEEA. CDR3 length: 13 residues. The CDR3 DNA follows: TGTGCCAGCAGCCAACAGGAAAACACTGAAGCTTTCTTT. Its protein product is CASSQQENTEAFF.

This chain uses TRBV2 with TRBJ2-4; TRBD1 agrees at 8 bases. The germline gives CDR1 SNHLY, CDR2 FYNNEI. V shed 4 bases and J 5 bases; nucleotides not matched to a gene: 4. The CDR3 runs to 14 residues. The CDR3 sequence is CASSGTGFENIQYF. The CDR3 nucleotides read TGTGCCAGCAGTGGGACAGGGTTCGAAAACATTCAGTACTTC.

The J gene is TRBJ1-5, the V gene TRBV2; D possibly corresponds to TRBD1 (6 bases). This CDR3 has 16 residues. The germline V gene has CDR1 SNHLY and CDR2 FYNNEI. V was shortened by 6 bases and J by 4 bases, with 19 bases between the two germline ends. The CDR3 nucleotides read TGTGCCAGCAGGCCCTACAGGGAAGGGGATAATCAGCCCCAGCATTTT. As protein: CASRPYREGDNQPQHF.

In regard to this clone: At one end the junction does not follow the germline gene, possibly because of a read error. Within the sample, other DNA sequences also encode this same CDR3. The chain has TRBV7-9 and TRBJ2-2, with no clear D. Germline CDR1 SEHNR, CDR2 FQNEAQ (reference sequence). The CDR3 is 12 amino acids. The CDR3 here is CASSAGTGELFF. The CDR3 coding sequence is TGCGCCAGCAGCGCAGGCACCGGGGAGCTGTTTTTT.

V and J are TRBV5-1 and TRBJ2-2; 8 bases map to TRBD2. V trimming: 4 bases; J trimming: 4 bases; junction bases outside the gene matches: 6. The length of the CDR3 is 15 residues. CDR1 is SGHRS, CDR2 YFSETQ, per germline. CDR3 in DNA: TGCGCCAGCAGCGAGAGACTAGCGAGCACCGGGGAGCTGTTTTTT. As protein: CASSERLASTGELFF. Based on the CDR3 plus reference TRBV5-1 and TRBJ2-2, the full variable domain is KAGVTQTPRYLIKTRGQQVTLSCSPISGHRSVSWYQQTPGQGLQFLFEYFSETQRNKGNFPGRFSGRQFSNSRSEMNVSTLELGDSALYLCASSERLASTGELFFGEGSRLTVL.

The gene calls are TRBV5-4 and TRBJ2-5, with 7 bases identical to TRBD2. V gave up 3 bases and J gave up 4 bases; unmatched junction bases: 9. The germline V gene encodes CDR1 SGHNT and CDR2 YYREEE (reference sequence). This CDR3 region has 15 residues. The CDR3 reads CASSWNGGVRETQYF. The CDR3 DNA follows: TGTGCCAGCAGCTGGAATGGGGGGGTCCGAGAGACCCAGTACTTC.

This chain connects TRBV5-6 to TRBJ1-1, with D uncertain. The germline V and J ends were trimmed by 2 bases and 5 bases, with 10 bases remaining between them. The CDR3 covers 13 residues. Per the germline V gene, CDR1 is SGHDT and CDR2 is YYEEEE. The CDR3 DNA reads TGTGCCAGCAGCTTTTTCTCTAGGACTGAAGCTTTCTTT. It translates to CASSFFSRTEAFF.

This clone appeared a few times. CDR3 bases: TGTGCCAGCAGCTTAGCGTTATCCCAGGATAGCAATCAGCCCCAGCATTTT. Protein: CASSLALSQDSNQPQHF. The chain is built from TRBV11-3 and TRBJ1-5; D is unresolved. Germline V gene lookup returns CDR1 SGHNT and CDR2 YENEEA. V was trimmed by 1 base and J by 0 bases, leaving 13 bases between them. The CDR3 spans 17 residues.

This rearrangement joins TRBV6-5 to TRBJ2-3; TRBD1 matches at 10 bases. The V gene's germline CDR1 is MNHEY and CDR2 SVGAGI. The CDR3 has 12 amino acids. Trimming at V came to 11 bases and at J to 7 bases, leaving 6 bases not matched to a gene. The CDR3 reads CASGTGANTQYF. The CDR3 DNA reads as TGTGCCTCTGGGACAGGGGCGAATACGCAGTATTTT.

The rearrangement links TRBV6-5 to TRBJ1-1; 7 nucleotides align to TRBD1. Looked up from germline, CDR1 is MNHEY and CDR2 is SVGAGI. With 10 bases clipped from V and 5 bases from J, the junction kept 13 bases outside the gene matches. This CDR3 region has 14 residues. In DNA form, the CDR3 reads TGTGCCACCAGAACGACAGGGCGTGTGACTGAAGCTTTCTTT. Amino acids: CATRTTGRVTEAFF.

The V and J genes are TRBV5-1 and TRBJ1-4; a possible D gene is TRBD1 (5 bases). Germline V gives CDR1 SGHRS, CDR2 YFSETQ. The germline V and J ends were trimmed by 0 bases and 7 bases, with 10 bases remaining between them. The CDR3 consists of 14 residues. CDR3 sequence reads: CASSLESGGEKLFF. In nucleotides, the CDR3 is TGCGCCAGCAGCTTGGAATCCGGGGGTGAAAAACTGTTTTTT.

The chain uses TRBV18 and TRBJ2-3; no definite D call. The germline gives CDR1 KGHSH, CDR2 LQKENI. The length of the CDR3 is 15 residues. Trimming left V 3 bases short and J 0 bases short, with 10 bases between. CDR3 loop: CASSPTPTSTDTQYF. DNA of the CDR3: TGTGCCAGCTCACCTACCCCCACAAGCACAGATACGCAGTATTTT. Looking up the rest from reference TRBV18 and TRBJ2-3 gives the full variable domain: NAGVMQNPRHLVRRRGQEARLRCSPMKGHSHVYWYRQLPEEGLKFMVYLQKENIIDESGMPKERFSAEFPKEGPSILRIQQVVRGDSAAYFCASSPTPTSTDTQYFGPGTRLTVL.

In its sample, this clone was seen many times. The chain recombines TRBV4-1 with TRBJ2-1, with D possibly called TRBD1 or TRBD2 (5 bases each). This CDR3 spans 14 amino acids. Deletions cut 0 bases from V and 6 bases from J, with 9 bases between. Per the germline V gene, CDR1 is MGHRA and CDR2 is YSYEKL. The CDR3, as DNA: TGCGCCAGCAGCCAAGAGGGACCCATCAATGAGCAGTTCTTC. Encoded protein: CASSQEGPINEQFF.

The chain carries TRBV30 and TRBJ1-1, with D possibly being TRBD1 (6 bases). The CDR3 has 14 residues. V lost 0 bases and J 4 bases, leaving 12 bases between the germline ends. The germline V gene encodes CDR1 GTSNPN and CDR2 SVGIG (reference sequence). CDR3 amino acids: CAWSVGGAITEAFF. DNA of the CDR3: TGTGCCTGGAGTGTGGGGGGGGCAATCACTGAAGCTTTCTTT.

This chain connects TRBV9 to TRBJ2-5; TRBD2 matches at 9 bases. Germline CDR1 is SGDLS and CDR2 is YYNGEE. This CDR3 is built from 14 residues. After removal of 0 bases from V and 3 bases from J, the junction contained 0 bases not matched to a gene. The CDR3 protein is CASSVASGEETQYF. The CDR3 DNA reads as TGTGCCAGCAGCGTAGCTAGCGGGGAAGAGACCCAGTACTTC.

In its sample, this clone was seen a few times. The chain couples TRBV2 to TRBJ1-2, with D possibly matching TRBD1 (5 bases). The germline CDR1 and CDR2 sequences are SNHLY and FYNNEI. Trimming removed 5 bases from V and 4 bases from J, with 17 bases in between. The CDR3 spans 15 residues. The CDR3 DNA reads as TGTGCCAGCAGTCCTACGACAGTGTCTACCTATGGCTACACCTTC. It yields the protein CASSPTTVSTYGYTF.

The chain links TRBV29-1 to TRBJ1-1, with unresolved D. The CDR3 totals 12 residues. V was cut by 4 bases and J by 1 base, with 7 bases left in between. Germline CDR1 SQVTM, CDR2 ANQGSEA. CDR3 bases: TGCAGCGTTGGACGGGAGAACACTGAAGCTTTCTTT. Translating gives CSVGRENTEAFF.